Each of the 5 T cell receptor beta chains below was sequenced from the same sample in a study of a mutant IDH1 vaccine in newly diagnosed glioma. Time point of the sample: week 23, last vaccination. The vaccine gave 300 ug of a 20-mer mutant IDH1 peptide subcutaneously per dose. Profiling relied on immunoSEQ multiplex PCR, and the TCRdb table lists in-frame clones only, not all of them. The sample shows 25,000 to 30,000 clones, around 83% of them seen only once. The antigens of these receptors remain unknown. Sequencing used PBMCs, obtained from a glioma patient whose treatment included an IDH1 peptide vaccine. The source is a woman aged 30 to 39 with glioma.

The chain employs TRBV6-1 and TRBJ2-5; TRBD2 matches 14 bases. The J call may not be correct, given that the DNA end is closer to TRBJ2-7. The CDR3 extends over 19 amino acids. Germline V gives CDR1 MNHNS, CDR2 SASEGT. The CDR3 sequence: CASSGTPGTSGGVIYEQYF. The CDR3 nucleotides are TGTGCCAGCAGTGGGACCCCCGGGACTAGCGGGGGAGTCATCTACGAGCAGTACTTC.

This clone was counted only a few times. Here the CDR3 reads CASSLLAGGTTDTQYF. CDR3 bases: TGTGCCAGCAGTCTCCTAGCGGGGGGTACCACAGATACGCAGTATTTT. The rearrangement joins TRBV7-8 to TRBJ2-3; TRBD2 matches at 11 bases. Germline-derived CDR1 and CDR2 are SGHVS and FQNEAQ. This CDR3 has 16 residues. Trimming took 6 bases from V and 2 from J; bases not matched to a gene: 7.

V and J are TRBV20-1 and TRBJ1-1, with D possibly matching TRBD1 (5 bases). CDR3 length equals 11 residues. Per the germline V gene, CDR1 is DFQATT and CDR2 is SNEGSKA (reference sequence). V was pared by 1 base and J by 10 bases, with 10 bases between. The CDR3 DNA reads TGCAGTGCTAGAGGAGGCGGGGGAGCTTTCTTT. This translates into CSARGGGGAFF.

This clone was picked up one time. This CDR3 is CASSPPRASTDTQYF. CDR3 nucleotides: TGTGCCAGCTCACCCCCTCGAGCAAGCACAGATACGCAGTATTTT. The chain carries TRBV18 and TRBJ2-3; the D is unclear. Germline CDR1 KGHSH, CDR2 LQKENI. The ends were cut back, 3 bases at V and 0 bases at J, with 10 bases in the middle. This CDR3 region has 15 residues.

J is TRBJ1-1 and V is TRBV5-1; unclear D gene. V was shortened by 0 bases and J by 3 bases, with 9 bases between the two germline ends. The germline gives CDR1 SGHRS, CDR2 YFSETQ. This CDR3 has 14 amino acids. CDR3 DNA: TGCGCCAGCAGCTTGGTCGACGACTACACTGAAGCTTTCTTT. Protein product: CASSLVDDYTEAFF.